One and the same sample provided the 26 T cell receptor beta chains below, sequenced in a study of T cell changes during pregnancy in multiple sclerosis. Assay used: immunoSEQ multiplex PCR; TCRdb lists only in-frame clones, some missing. The sample holds 130,000 or so clones, 90% to 98% seen once. Sequenced here: peripheral blood, sampled after pregnancy. Source of these receptors: a female donor with multiple sclerosis, enrolled in a pregnancy study.

V usage is TRBV29-1 and J usage is TRBJ2-7; possibly TRBD2 for D (6 bases). Per the germline V gene, CDR1 is SQVTM and CDR2 is ANQGSEA. This CDR3 contains 13 residues. Trimming stripped 3 bases from V and 7 bases from J, with 16 bases between. CDR3 bases: TGCAGCGTTGATAAAGGCGGGGTCGGGGAGCAGTACTTC. Translated, it gives CSVDKGGVGEQYF.

This clone has only one observation. Here the CDR3 reads CAISEVSADRRGYGYTF. In DNA form, the CDR3 reads TGTGCCATCAGTGAGGTTTCAGCGGACAGGCGAGGCTATGGCTACACCTTC. This chain connects TRBV10-3 to TRBJ1-2, with 7 bases identical to TRBD1. The germline V gene has CDR1 ENHRY and CDR2 SYGVKD. The trim removed 2 bases at V and 4 bases at J, leaving 13 bases unmatched. The CDR3 sequence is 17 residues long.

The genes are TRBV2 and TRBJ2-5; 8 bases line up with TRBD1. This CDR3 has 14 amino acids. The germline gives CDR1 SNHLY, CDR2 FYNNEI. The junction had 6 bases not matched to a gene; V was cut back by 7 bases and J by 2 bases. The CDR3 DNA is TGTGCCAGCACCTTATGGACAGGGCAAGAGACCCAGTACTTC. The encoded protein is CASTLWTGQETQYF.

The genes are TRBV9 and TRBJ1-1; 8 positions agree with TRBD1. CDR1 is SGDLS, CDR2 YYNGEE, per germline. This CDR3 contains 14 residues. J lost 5 bases, V lost 3 bases, and 6 bases had no gene match. Here the CDR3 reads CASSETGGQTEAFF. The DNA of the CDR3 is TGTGCCAGCAGCGAAACAGGGGGACAGACTGAAGCTTTCTTT.

In DNA form, the CDR3 reads TGTGCCACCTTGCAGCAAGAGACCCAGTACTTC. Residues: CATLQQETQYF. V is TRBV15 and J is TRBJ2-5; D not resolved. This CDR3 comprises 11 residues. Trimming took 8 bases from V and 2 from J, leaving 6 bases between them. Germline CDR1 reads LNHNV; CDR2 reads YYDKDF (reference sequence). The variable domain in full, with the rest retrieved from reference TRBV15 and TRBJ2-5, is DAMVIQNPRYQVTQFGKPVTLSCSQTLNHNVMYWYQQKSSQAPKLLFHYYDKDFNNEADTPDNFQSRRPNTSFCFLDIRSPGLGDTAMYLCATLQQETQYFGPGTRLLVL.

CDR3 nucleotide sequence: TGTGCCAGTAGTGTCGGACAGGTTAGCAATCAGCCCCAGCATTTT. Protein sequence: CASSVGQVSNQPQHF. The rearrangement uses TRBV19 and TRBJ1-5; 7 nucleotides align to TRBD1. Per the germline V gene, CDR1 is LNHDA and CDR2 is SQIVND (reference sequence). The V and J ends lost 5 bases and 0 bases, in that order; junction bases with no gene match: 4. This CDR3 is 15 amino acids long.

This clone was detected once. The V call is TRBV2, the J call TRBJ2-5, with 8 bases fitting TRBD1. The CDR3 is 14 residues long. V lost 3 bases and J lost 4; bases outside the gene matches: 4. Germline CDR1 SNHLY, CDR2 FYNNEI. The CDR3 bases are TGTGCCAGCAGTGACAGGGGGCTTGCAGAGACCCAGTACTTC. It encodes CASSDRGLAETQYF.

This clone showed up just once. The V gene is TRBV27, the J gene TRBJ1-2; a possible D gene is TRBD1 (5 bases). V was shortened by 3 bases and J by 7 bases, with 15 bases between the two germline ends. CDR1 is MNHEY, CDR2 SMNVEV, per germline (reference sequence). The CDR3 runs to 14 residues. Here the CDR3 reads CASSFQGLRGGYTF. In DNA form, the CDR3 reads TGTGCCAGCAGTTTCCAGGGTTTACGTGGTGGCTACACCTTC.

The J gene is TRBJ2-7, the V gene TRBV5-1; the match to TRBD2 covers 13 bases. The V segment lost 1 base and the J segment 6 bases; nucleotides outside the gene matches: 19. The CDR3 length is 20 residues. Germline CDR1 reads SGHRS; CDR2 reads YFSETQ. The CDR3 DNA is TGCGCCAGCAGCTTGTTTTTTGGGACCAAAGGACTAGCGGGAGAAGTCGAGCAGTACTTC. Residues: CASSLFFGTKGLAGEVEQYF.

V is TRBV5-1 and J is TRBJ2-1; TRBD2 aligns across 13 bases. J gave up 4 bases and V 4 bases, and 8 bases lay outside the gene matches. The germline gives CDR1 SGHRS, CDR2 YFSETQ. The CDR3 consists of 17 residues. In nucleotides, the CDR3 is TGCGCCAGCAGCATAACCGGGACTAGCGGGGTTTACAATGAGCAGTTCTTC. This translates into CASSITGTSGVYNEQFF.

V is TRBV27 and J is TRBJ2-7; unclear D gene. Germline lookup yields CDR1 MNHEY and CDR2 SMNVEV (reference sequence). Trimming cost V 6 bases and J 2 bases, with 11 bases left between them. The CDR3 covers 13 residues. CDR3 amino acids: CASRHSLTYEQYF. DNA for the CDR3: TGTGCCAGCAGACACAGCCTTACCTACGAGCAGTACTTC.

This clone occurred once. J is TRBJ2-2 and V is TRBV29-1; D is ambiguous. The germline CDR1 and CDR2 sequences are SQVTM and ANQGSEA. The CDR3 has 13 residues. V lost 5 bases and J 1 base, leaving 8 bases between the germline ends. The CDR3 spells CSVSPGNTGELFF. In DNA form, the CDR3 reads TGCAGCGTTTCTCCAGGGAACACCGGGGAGCTGTTTTTT.

In this sample, this clone turned up once. The rearrangement joins TRBV2 to TRBJ1-2, with D maybe TRBD1 (5 bases). V was cut by 6 bases and J by 8 bases, with 13 bases left in between. The CDR3 totals 12 residues. CDR1 SNHLY and CDR2 FYNNEI come from the germline V gene. As DNA, the CDR3 is TGTGCCAGCAGGTGGAGGGCAGGGGGCTACACCTTC. This sequence encodes CASRWRAGGYTF.

This chain connects TRBV10-3 to TRBJ2-7; 11 bases are a match to TRBD1. V shed 10 bases and J 4 bases; nucleotides not matched to a gene: 3. CDR3 length equals 12 residues. Germline V gives CDR1 ENHRY, CDR2 SYGVKD. The CDR3 DNA reads as TGTGCCACGGGGACAGGGGGATACGAGCAGTACTTC. As protein: CATGTGGYEQYF.

The chain is built from TRBV27 and TRBJ2-7, with D perhaps matching TRBD2 (5 bases). Trimming stripped 0 bases from V and 2 bases from J, with 14 bases between. The CDR3 runs 16 residues. Germline V gives CDR1 MNHEY, CDR2 SMNVEV (reference sequence). The DNA for the CDR3 is TGTGCCAGCAGTTTATCGATTAGCGTAGTTCCCTACGAGCAGTACTTC. Translated: CASSLSISVVPYEQYF.

This clone has just one count. This chain uses TRBV2 with TRBJ1-2; 7 nucleotides align to TRBD1. The junction had 10 bases not matched to a gene; V was cut back by 5 bases and J by 1 base. Germline V gene sequence: CDR1 SNHLY, CDR2 FYNNEI. This CDR3 spans 16 amino acids. The CDR3 nucleotides are TGTGCCAGCAGTCCCGCAGGGGACAGAAGTAACTATGGCTACACCTTC. This sequence encodes CASSPAGDRSNYGYTF.

This sequence joins TRBV19 and TRBJ2-7, with 8 bases lining up with TRBD1. Germline V gene sequence: CDR1 LNHDA, CDR2 SQIVND (reference sequence). The J segment lost 3 bases and the V segment lost 3 bases, leaving 4 bases of the junction unmatched. The CDR3 spans 14 residues. In nucleotides, the CDR3 is TGTGCCAGTAGTATCAGGGGGCCCCTCTACGAGCAGTACTTC. It codes for CASSIRGPLYEQYF.

Remarks on this clone: This sample also contains other DNA sequences that code for the same CDR3. J is TRBJ2-1 and V is TRBV9; 7 positions agree with TRBD2. CDR3 length: 14 amino acids. The trim removed 0 bases at V and 4 bases at J, leaving 1 base unmatched. Germline V lookup: CDR1 SGDLS, CDR2 YYNGEE. The CDR3 reads CASSVGGGYNEQFF. The CDR3 bases are TGTGCCAGCAGCGTAGGGGGGGGATACAATGAGCAGTTCTTC. The complete variable domain, with remaining parts taken from reference TRBV9 and TRBJ2-1, reads DSGVTQTPKHLITATGQRVTLRCSPRSGDLSVYWYQQSLDQGLQFLIQYYNGEERAKGNILERFSAQQFPDLHSELNLSSLELGDSALYFCASSVGGGYNEQFFGPGTRLTVL.

This clone is a singleton in its sample. The gene calls are TRBV6-4 and TRBJ2-1; maybe TRBD2 (6 bases). The CDR3 is made up of 14 amino acids. CDR1 is MRHNA, CDR2 SNTAGT, per germline. V was clipped by 8 bases and J by 9 bases, with 20 bases between them. The CDR3 DNA reads as TGTGCCAGCTCTCTGACTAGAGAGACTAGTGAGCAGTTCTTC. Its protein product is CASSLTRETSEQFF.

V usage is TRBV19 and J usage is TRBJ1-5; D may be TRBD1 (5 bases). Germline-derived CDR1 and CDR2 are LNHDA and SQIVND (reference sequence). V lost 8 bases and J lost 5, with 10 bases in between. This CDR3 is built from 12 residues. CDR3 loop: CASSDRDQPQHF. CDR3 coding DNA: TGTGCCAGTTCTGACAGAGATCAGCCCCAGCATTTT.

As DNA, the CDR3 is TGTGCCGGCGGACAGTCCTACGAGCAGTACTTC. It specifies CAGGQSYEQYF. The rearrangement links TRBV2 to TRBJ2-5, with D maybe TRBD1 (6 bases). Near its end, the DNA agrees better with TRBJ2-7, so the J call may be wrong. Per germline, CDR1 SNHLY and CDR2 FYNNEI. The CDR3 totals 11 residues.

This chain connects TRBV27 to TRBJ2-6, with 7 bases aligning to TRBD2. With 3 bases clipped from V and 2 bases from J, the junction kept 4 bases outside the gene matches. Germline CDR1 and CDR2: MNHEY and SMNVEV (reference sequence). CDR3 length: 16 residues. Here the CDR3 DNA reads TGTGCCAGCAGTTTGGCGGGAGAGCCTGGGGCCAACGTCCTGACTTTC. As protein: CASSLAGEPGANVLTF.

The rearrangement joins TRBV5-4 to TRBJ2-5, with a tentative D call TRBD2 (6 bases). CDR1 and CDR2 (germline): SGHNT, YYREEE (reference sequence). Trimming took off 4 bases at V and 2 bases at J, with 9 bases between the two ends. The CDR3 runs 13 residues. CDR3 DNA: TGTGCCAGCAGCCGGGGGATACAAGAGACCCAGTACTTC. It codes for CASSRGIQETQYF.

V usage is TRBV27 and J usage is TRBJ2-3, with 7 nucleotides matching TRBD2. Per germline, CDR1 MNHEY and CDR2 SMNVEV (reference sequence). The V segment lost 5 bases and the J segment 5 bases; nucleotides outside the gene matches: 13. CDR3 length equals 16 residues. The CDR3: CASSRPGLPVGDTQYF. CDR3 nucleotide sequence: TGTGCCAGCAGTCGCCCGGGACTACCGGTGGGAGATACGCAGTATTTT.

V is TRBV5-1 and J is TRBJ2-5; unclear D gene. V lost 7 bases and J 5 bases, leaving 15 bases between the germline ends. The CDR3 totals 13 residues. Germline V lookup: CDR1 SGHRS, CDR2 YFSETQ. CDR3 sequence: CASFSAGGETQYF. The DNA for the CDR3 is TGCGCCAGCTTCAGCGCCGGTGGGGAGACCCAGTACTTC.

This clone was counted a single time. V usage is TRBV7-6 and J usage is TRBJ1-3; D is undetermined. Germline V gives CDR1 SGHVS, CDR2 FNYEAQ. V lost 4 bases and J lost 0, with 13 bases in between. The CDR3 is 16 amino acids. This chain's CDR3 is CASSSKRLDSGNTIYF. CDR3 DNA: TGTGCCAGCAGCTCAAAACGACTGGACTCTGGAAACACCATATATTTT.